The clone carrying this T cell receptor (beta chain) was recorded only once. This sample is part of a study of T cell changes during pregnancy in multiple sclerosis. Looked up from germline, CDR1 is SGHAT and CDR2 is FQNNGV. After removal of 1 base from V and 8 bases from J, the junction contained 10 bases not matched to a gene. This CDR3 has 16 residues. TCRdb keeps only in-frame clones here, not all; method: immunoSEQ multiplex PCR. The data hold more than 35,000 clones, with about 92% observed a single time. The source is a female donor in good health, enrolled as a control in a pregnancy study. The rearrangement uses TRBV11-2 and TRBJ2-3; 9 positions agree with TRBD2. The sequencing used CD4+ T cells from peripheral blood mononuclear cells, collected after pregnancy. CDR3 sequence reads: CASSLASGIRLGTQYF. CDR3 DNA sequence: TGTGCCAGCAGCTTAGCTAGCGGGATAAGATTAGGTACGCAGTATTTT.